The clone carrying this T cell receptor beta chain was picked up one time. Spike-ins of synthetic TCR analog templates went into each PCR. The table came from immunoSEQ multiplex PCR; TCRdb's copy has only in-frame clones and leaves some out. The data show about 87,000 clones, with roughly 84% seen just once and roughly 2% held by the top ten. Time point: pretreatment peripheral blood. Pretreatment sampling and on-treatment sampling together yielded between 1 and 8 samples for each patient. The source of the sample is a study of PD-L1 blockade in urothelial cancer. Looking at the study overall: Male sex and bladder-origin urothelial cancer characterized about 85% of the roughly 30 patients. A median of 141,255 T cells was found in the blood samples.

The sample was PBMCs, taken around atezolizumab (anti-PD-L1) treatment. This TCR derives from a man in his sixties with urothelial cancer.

The CDR3 loop is CASILEGQLNYGYTF. In nucleotides, the CDR3 is TGTGCCAGCATACTAGAGGGACAGCTTAACTATGGCTACACCTTC. The rearrangement joins TRBV2 to TRBJ1-2; TRBD1 matches 7 bases. Germline loops: CDR1 SNHLY, CDR2 FYNNEI. Losses at the gene ends were 7 bases for V and 1 base for J; bases not matched to a gene: 9. This CDR3 region has 15 residues.